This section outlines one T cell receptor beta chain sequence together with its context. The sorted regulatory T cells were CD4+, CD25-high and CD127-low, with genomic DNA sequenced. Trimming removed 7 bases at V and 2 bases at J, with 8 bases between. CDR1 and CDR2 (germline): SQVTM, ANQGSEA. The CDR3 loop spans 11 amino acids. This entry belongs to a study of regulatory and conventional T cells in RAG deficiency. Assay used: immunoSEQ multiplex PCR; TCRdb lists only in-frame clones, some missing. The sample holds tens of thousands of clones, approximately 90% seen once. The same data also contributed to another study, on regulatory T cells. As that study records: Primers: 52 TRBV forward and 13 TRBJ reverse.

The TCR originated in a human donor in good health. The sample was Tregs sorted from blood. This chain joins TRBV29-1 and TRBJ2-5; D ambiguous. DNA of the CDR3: TGCAGCGCACCCCGACAAGAGACCCAGTACTTC. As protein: CSAPRQETQYF.